These 14 T cell receptor beta chains originate from one sample sequenced in a study of T cell responses to AZD1222 COVID-19 vaccine. Method: immunoSEQ multiplex PCR; TCRdb's copy keeps in-frame clones and lacks some. The data contain approximately 110,000 clones, approximately 89% of them singletons. The sample consisted of peripheral blood, taken on day 0 of AZD1222 vaccination. These receptors all stem from an adult in good health.

The chain uses TRBV3-1 (or the pseudogene TRBV3-2) and TRBJ1-3; TRBD1 aligns across 10 bases. The germline CDR1 and CDR2 sequences are LGHDT and YNNKEL (reference sequence). J gave up 0 bases and V 4 bases, and 3 bases lay outside the gene matches. This CDR3 has 16 residues. CDR3 loop: CASSPRTGGSGNTIYF. The CDR3 region has the DNA TGTGCCAGCAGCCCCAGGACAGGGGGCTCTGGAAACACCATATATTTT.

This sequence joins TRBV15 and TRBJ2-1; 10 bases agree with TRBD2. The J segment lost 2 bases and the V segment lost 6 bases, leaving 7 bases of the junction unmatched. CDR3 length: 16 amino acids. Germline V gives CDR1 LNHNV, CDR2 YYDKDF (reference sequence). CDR3 loop: CATSLAGVRTYNEQFF. Written as DNA, the CDR3 is TGTGCCACCAGTCTAGCGGGAGTACGGACCTACAATGAGCAGTTCTTC.

The rearrangement uses TRBV27 and TRBJ2-7, with TRBD2 as a possible D gene (6 bases). Germline-derived CDR1 and CDR2 are MNHEY and SMNVEV (reference sequence). The CDR3 totals 17 residues. Trimming pared 0 bases from V and 0 bases from J, leaving 15 bases between. CDR3 bases: TGTGCCAGCAGTTTATCGGCGGGTAGCGGCGCCTCCTACGAGCAGTACTTC. It yields the protein CASSLSAGSGASYEQYF.

This chain links TRBV27 with TRBJ2-5; D gene ambiguous. Germline CDR1 MNHEY, CDR2 SMNVEV (reference sequence). V lost 6 bases and J 2 bases, leaving 7 bases between the germline ends. The CDR3 is made up of 12 amino acids. The CDR3: CASRSLQETQYF. For the CDR3, the DNA is TGTGCCAGCAGGAGTCTTCAAGAGACCCAGTACTTC.

The chain recombines TRBV7-2 with TRBJ2-1, with no clear D. V gave up 4 bases and J gave up 9 bases, with 16 bases separating them. Germline-derived CDR1 and CDR2 are SGHTA and FQGNSA. The CDR3 has 14 residues. The CDR3, as DNA: TGTGCCAGCAGCTCCGGACCCTCTGGCGGTGAGCAGTTCTTC. The encoded protein is CASSSGPSGGEQFF.

This rearrangement joins TRBV27 to TRBJ1-1; D gene ambiguous. The V and J ends lost 5 bases and 1 base respectively, with 17 bases between them. The CDR3 has 16 residues. CDR1 is MNHEY, CDR2 SMNVEV, per germline (reference sequence). The CDR3 sequence: CASSARYGARNTEAFF. CDR3 nucleotide sequence: TGTGCCAGCAGTGCCAGGTACGGTGCACGGAACACTGAAGCTTTCTTT.

In DNA form, the CDR3 reads TGTGCCAGCAGTGATTTTGGTTTTGAAGCTTTCTTT. It yields the protein CASSDFGFEAFF. The chain employs TRBV6-1 and TRBJ1-1, with D hard to call. V lost 3 bases, J lost 7 bases, and 9 bases lay in between. The CDR3 consists of 12 residues. Germline CDR1 and CDR2: MNHNS and SASEGT.

The CDR3 nucleotides read TGTGCCTGGAGTTCCGGACGGACTTTTTCGCCCCAGCATTTT. Its protein is CAWSSGRTFSPQHF. This rearrangement joins TRBV30 to TRBJ1-5; D not resolved. Trimming shortened V by 2 bases and J by 9 bases, and 17 bases separated the two germline ends. Germline V lookup: CDR1 GTSNPN, CDR2 SVGIG (reference sequence). The CDR3 consists of 14 residues.

The chain joins TRBV6-6 to TRBJ2-6, with D perhaps matching TRBD1 (7 bases). V dropped 5 bases and J dropped 2 bases, with 19 bases sitting between them. The CDR3 spans 18 residues. CDR1 and CDR2 from the germline V gene are MNHNY and SVGAGI (reference sequence). This CDR3 reads CASSPRGAGVPGANVLTF. As DNA, the CDR3 is TGTGCCAGCAGTCCCAGGGGGGCAGGGGTACCTGGGGCCAACGTCCTGACTTTC.

The genes are TRBV15 and TRBJ2-1; 11 bases align to TRBD2. Germline V gene data show CDR1 as LNHNV and CDR2 as YYDKDF (reference sequence). The ends lost 0 bases at V and 5 bases at J; junction bases unmatched: 12. This CDR3 has 19 residues. This chain's CDR3 is CATSRERGAGTSGHNEQFF. CDR3 in DNA: TGTGCCACCAGCAGAGAGCGGGGGGCCGGGACTAGCGGACACAATGAGCAGTTCTTC.

The chain has TRBV7-9 and TRBJ2-4, with D hard to call. V was shortened by 5 bases and J by 9 bases, with 14 bases between the two germline ends. This CDR3 is built from 13 residues. Germline assignment: CDR1 SEHNR and CDR2 FQNEAQ (reference sequence). The CDR3 nucleotides read TGTGCCAGCAGCCCCAAGCGCGAGGTCATTCAGTACTTC. Protein product: CASSPKREVIQYF.

Concerning this clone itself: At the DNA level, this CDR3 is encoded by other sequences in the same sample as well. The rearrangement joins TRBV12-3 or TRBV12-4 to TRBJ1-1; possibly TRBD1 for D (5 bases). The CDR3 runs to 13 residues. Trimming took off 3 bases at V and 2 bases at J, with 7 bases between the two ends. The CDR3 DNA reads as TGTGCCAGCAGTTTGAGGGGAAACACTGAAGCTTTCTTT. Translating gives CASSLRGNTEAFF.

The chain carries TRBV10-3 and TRBJ2-1; 14 bases are a match to TRBD2. V lost 11 bases, J lost 1 base, and 4 bases stayed unmatched. The CDR3 loop spans 15 amino acids. Germline loops: CDR1 ENHRY, CDR2 SYGVKD. CDR3 coding DNA: TGTGCCTCCGGACTAGCGGGGGGTTCCTACAATGAGCAGTTCTTC. Its protein is CASGLAGGSYNEQFF.

The V and J genes are TRBV11-2 and TRBJ2-6, with D perhaps matching TRBD1 or TRBD2 (5 bases each). This CDR3 contains 14 residues. V lost 6 bases to trimming and J lost 5 bases, with 11 bases between them. Germline V gene sequence: CDR1 SGHAT, CDR2 FQNNGV. CDR3 residues: CASRRGARANVLTF. CDR3 DNA: TGTGCCAGCAGGAGAGGGGCTCGGGCCAACGTCCTGACTTTC.